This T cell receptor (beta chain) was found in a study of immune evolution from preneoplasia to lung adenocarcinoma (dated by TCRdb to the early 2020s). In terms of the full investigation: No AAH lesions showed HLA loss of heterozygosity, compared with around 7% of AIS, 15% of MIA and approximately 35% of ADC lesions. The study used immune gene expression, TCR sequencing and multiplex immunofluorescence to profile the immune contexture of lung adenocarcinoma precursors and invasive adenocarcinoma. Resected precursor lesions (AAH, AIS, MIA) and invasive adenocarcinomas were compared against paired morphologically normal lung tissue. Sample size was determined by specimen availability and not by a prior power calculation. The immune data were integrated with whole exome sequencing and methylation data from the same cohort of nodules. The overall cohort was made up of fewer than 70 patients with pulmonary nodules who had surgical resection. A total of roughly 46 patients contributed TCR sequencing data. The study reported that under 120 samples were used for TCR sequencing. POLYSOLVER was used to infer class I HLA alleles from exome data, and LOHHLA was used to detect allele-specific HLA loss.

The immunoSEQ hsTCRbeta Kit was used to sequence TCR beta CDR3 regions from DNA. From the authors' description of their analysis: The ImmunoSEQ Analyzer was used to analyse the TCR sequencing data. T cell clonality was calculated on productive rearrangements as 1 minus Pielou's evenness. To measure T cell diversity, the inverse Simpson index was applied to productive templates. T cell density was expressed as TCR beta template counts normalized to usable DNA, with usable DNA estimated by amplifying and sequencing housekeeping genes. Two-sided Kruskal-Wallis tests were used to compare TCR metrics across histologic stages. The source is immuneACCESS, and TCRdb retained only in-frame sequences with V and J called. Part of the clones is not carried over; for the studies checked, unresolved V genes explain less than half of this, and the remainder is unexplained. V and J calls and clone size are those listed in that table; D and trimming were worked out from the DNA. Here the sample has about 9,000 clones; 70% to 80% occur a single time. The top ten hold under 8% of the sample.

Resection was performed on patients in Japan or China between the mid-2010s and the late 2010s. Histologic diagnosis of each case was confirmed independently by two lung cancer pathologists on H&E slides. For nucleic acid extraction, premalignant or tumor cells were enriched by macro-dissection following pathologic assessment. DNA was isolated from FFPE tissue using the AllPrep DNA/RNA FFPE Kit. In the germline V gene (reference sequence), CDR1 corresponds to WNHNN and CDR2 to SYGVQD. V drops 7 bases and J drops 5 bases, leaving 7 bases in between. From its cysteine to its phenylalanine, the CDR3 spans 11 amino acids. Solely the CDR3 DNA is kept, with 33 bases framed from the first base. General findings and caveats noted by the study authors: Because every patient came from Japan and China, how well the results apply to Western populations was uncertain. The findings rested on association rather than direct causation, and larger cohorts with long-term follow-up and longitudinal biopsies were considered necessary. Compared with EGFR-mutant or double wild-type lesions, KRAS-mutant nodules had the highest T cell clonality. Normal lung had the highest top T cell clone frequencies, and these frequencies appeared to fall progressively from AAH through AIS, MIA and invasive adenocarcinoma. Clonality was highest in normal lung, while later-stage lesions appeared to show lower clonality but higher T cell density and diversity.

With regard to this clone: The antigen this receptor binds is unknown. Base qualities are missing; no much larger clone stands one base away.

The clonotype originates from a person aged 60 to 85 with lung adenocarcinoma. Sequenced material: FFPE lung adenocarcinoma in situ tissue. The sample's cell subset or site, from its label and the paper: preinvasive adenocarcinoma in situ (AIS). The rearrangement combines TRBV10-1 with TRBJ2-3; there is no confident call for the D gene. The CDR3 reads CASKSGDTQYF. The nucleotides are TGCGCCAGCAAAAGTGGAGATACGCAGTATTTT.